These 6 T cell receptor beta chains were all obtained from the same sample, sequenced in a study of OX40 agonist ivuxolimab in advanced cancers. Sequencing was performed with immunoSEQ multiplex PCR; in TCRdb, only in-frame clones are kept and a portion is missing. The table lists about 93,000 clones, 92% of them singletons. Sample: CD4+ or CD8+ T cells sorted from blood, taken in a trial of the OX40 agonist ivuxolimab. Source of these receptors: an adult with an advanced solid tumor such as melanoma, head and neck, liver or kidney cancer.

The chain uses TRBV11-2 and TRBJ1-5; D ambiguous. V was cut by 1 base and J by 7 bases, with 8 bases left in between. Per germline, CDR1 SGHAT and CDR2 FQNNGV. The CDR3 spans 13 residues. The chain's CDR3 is CASSLGRNQPQHF. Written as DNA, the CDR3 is TGTGCCAGCAGCTTAGGCAGGAACCAGCCCCAGCATTTT.

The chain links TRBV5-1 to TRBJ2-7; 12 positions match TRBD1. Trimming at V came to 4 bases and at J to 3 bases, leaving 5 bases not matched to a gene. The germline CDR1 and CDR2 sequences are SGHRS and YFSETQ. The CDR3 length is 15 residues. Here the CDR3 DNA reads TGCGCCAGCAGCGGCGGGACAGGGGGCTACTACGAGCAGTACTTC. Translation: CASSGGTGGYYEQYF.

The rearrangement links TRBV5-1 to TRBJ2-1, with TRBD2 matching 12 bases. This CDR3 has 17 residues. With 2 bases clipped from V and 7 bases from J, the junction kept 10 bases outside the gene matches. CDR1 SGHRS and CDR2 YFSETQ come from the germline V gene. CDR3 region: CASSFGLAGLKGNEQFF. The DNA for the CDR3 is TGCGCCAGCAGCTTTGGACTAGCGGGACTCAAGGGGAATGAGCAGTTCTTC.

The CDR3 is CASSLTGALSGANVLTF. The CDR3, as DNA: TGTGCCAGCAGCTTAACGGGGGCCTTATCTGGGGCCAACGTCCTGACTTTC. The V call is TRBV7-3, the J call TRBJ2-6; weak D call: TRBD1 (6 bases). Per the germline V gene, CDR1 is SGHTA and CDR2 is FQGTGA. The ends were cut back, 0 bases at V and 1 base at J, with 10 bases in the middle. This CDR3 has 17 amino acids.

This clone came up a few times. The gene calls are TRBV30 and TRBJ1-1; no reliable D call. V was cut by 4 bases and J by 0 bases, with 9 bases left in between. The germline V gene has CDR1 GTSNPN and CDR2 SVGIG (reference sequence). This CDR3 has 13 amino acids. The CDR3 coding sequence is TGTGCCTGGAAGGAGGGTATGAACACTGAAGCTTTCTTT. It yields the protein CAWKEGMNTEAFF.

The CDR3 DNA follows: TGTGCCAGCAGGGGGTGGGGGGCTGAAGAAAAACTGTTTTTT. Amino acids: CASRGWGAEEKLFF. The chain recombines TRBV6-5 with TRBJ1-4, with a weak D call TRBD1 (6 bases). The germline V gene has CDR1 MNHEY and CDR2 SVGAGI. V was cut by 6 bases and J by 8 bases, with 16 bases left in between. The CDR3 has 14 residues.